This T cell receptor (beta chain) was identified during a study of early T cells in non-severe SARS-CoV-2 infection. Background on the study: The study sequenced bulk RNA from unsorted whole blood, with chains unpaired. Study-wide results and caveats: Matching against VDJdb likely underestimated virus-specific expansions, favoring anti-spike CD8.

Individual cDNA molecules each received unique molecular identifiers attached to them. MiXCR, applied by TCRdb to the 5' RACE reads, yields one record per CDR3 protein. The sample includes tens of thousands of distinct CDR3 sequences, around 12% of them seen just once. Germline loops: CDR1 MNHEY, CDR2 SVGAGI. The CDR3 consists of 15 residues. To note about this clonotype: Its antigen is as yet unknown. The germline gene is not matched at one end of the junction; a read error may be the cause.

This chain joins TRBV6-5 and TRBJ1-6; D gene uncertain. The receptor comes from an adult who was a healthcare worker with PCR-confirmed SARS-CoV-2 infection or an uninfected control (not recorded which). The sequenced sample was whole blood, obtained at baseline. Here the CDR3 reads CASSYSDGVNSPLHF. CDR3 in DNA: TGCGCCAGCAGTTACTCGGACGGAGTCAATTCACCCCTCCACTTT.